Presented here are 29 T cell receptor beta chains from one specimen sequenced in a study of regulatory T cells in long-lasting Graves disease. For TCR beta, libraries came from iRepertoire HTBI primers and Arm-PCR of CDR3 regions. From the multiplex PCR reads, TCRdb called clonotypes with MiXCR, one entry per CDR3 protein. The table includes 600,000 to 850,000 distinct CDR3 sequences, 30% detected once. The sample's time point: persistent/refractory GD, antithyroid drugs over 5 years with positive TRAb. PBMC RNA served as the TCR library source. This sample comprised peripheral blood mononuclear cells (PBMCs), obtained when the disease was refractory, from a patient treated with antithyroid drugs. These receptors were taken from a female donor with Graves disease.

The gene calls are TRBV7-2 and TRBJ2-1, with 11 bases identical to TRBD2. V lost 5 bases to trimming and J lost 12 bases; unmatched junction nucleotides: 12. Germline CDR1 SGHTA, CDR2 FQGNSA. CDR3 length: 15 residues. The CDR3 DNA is TGTGCCAGCAGCCCTGCTAGCGGGAGGTGGGTGTTGCAGTTCTTC. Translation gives CASSPASGRWVLQFF.

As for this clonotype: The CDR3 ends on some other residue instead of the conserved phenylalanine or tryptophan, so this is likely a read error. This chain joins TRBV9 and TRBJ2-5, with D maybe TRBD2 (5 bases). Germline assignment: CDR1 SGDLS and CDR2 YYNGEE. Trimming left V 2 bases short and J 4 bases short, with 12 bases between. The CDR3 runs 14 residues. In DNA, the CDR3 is TGTGCCAGCAGCGTCCACCTAGCTGGAGAGACCCAGTACCTC. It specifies CASSVHLAGETQYL.

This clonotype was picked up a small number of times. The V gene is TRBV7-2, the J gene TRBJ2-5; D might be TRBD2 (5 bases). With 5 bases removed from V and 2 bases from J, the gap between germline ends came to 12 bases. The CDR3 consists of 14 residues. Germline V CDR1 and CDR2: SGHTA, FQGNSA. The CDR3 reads CASSRDSGQETQYF. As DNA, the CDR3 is TGTGCCAGCAGCCGGGATTCGGGTCAAGAGACCCAGTACTTC. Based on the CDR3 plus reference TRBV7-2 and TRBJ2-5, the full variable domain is GAGVSQSPSNKVTEKGKDVELRCDPISGHTALYWYRQSLGQGLEFLIYFQGNSAPDKSGLPSDRFSAERTGGSVSTLTIQRTQQEDSAVYLCASSRDSGQETQYFGPGTRLLVL.

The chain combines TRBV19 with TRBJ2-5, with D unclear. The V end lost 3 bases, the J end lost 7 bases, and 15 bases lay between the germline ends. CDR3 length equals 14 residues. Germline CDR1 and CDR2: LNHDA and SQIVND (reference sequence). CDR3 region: CASSIGGSDGTQYF. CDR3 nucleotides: TGTGCCAGTAGTATCGGCGGTTCGGATGGGACCCAGTACTTC.

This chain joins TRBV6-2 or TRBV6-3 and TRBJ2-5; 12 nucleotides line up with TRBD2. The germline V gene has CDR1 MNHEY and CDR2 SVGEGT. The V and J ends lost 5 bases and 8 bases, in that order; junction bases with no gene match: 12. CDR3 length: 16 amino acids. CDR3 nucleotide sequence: TGTGCCAGCAGTGAATCCCCTCTAGCGGGAGGGGATACCCAGTACTTC. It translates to CASSESPLAGGDTQYF.

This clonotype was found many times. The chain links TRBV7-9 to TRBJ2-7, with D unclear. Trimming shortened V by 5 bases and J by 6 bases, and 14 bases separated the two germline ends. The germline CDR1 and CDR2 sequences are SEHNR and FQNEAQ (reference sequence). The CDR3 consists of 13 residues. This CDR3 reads CASSPRGPSEQYF. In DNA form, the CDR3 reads TGTGCCAGCAGCCCGCGTGGGCCTTCCGAGCAGTACTTC. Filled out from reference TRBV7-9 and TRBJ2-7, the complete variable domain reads DTGVSQNPRHKITKRGQNVTFRCDPISEHNRLYWYRQTLGQGPEFLTYFQNEAQLEKSRLLSDRFSAERPKGSFSTLEIQRTEQGDSAMYLCASSPRGPSEQYFGPGTRLTVT.

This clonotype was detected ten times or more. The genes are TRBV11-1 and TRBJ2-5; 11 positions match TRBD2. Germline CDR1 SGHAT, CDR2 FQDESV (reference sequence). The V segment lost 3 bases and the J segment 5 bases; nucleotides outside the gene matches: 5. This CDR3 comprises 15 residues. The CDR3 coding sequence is TGTGCCAGCAGCTTCAGTAGCGGGAGGGTCGAGACCCAGTACTTC. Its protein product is CASSFSSGRVETQYF.

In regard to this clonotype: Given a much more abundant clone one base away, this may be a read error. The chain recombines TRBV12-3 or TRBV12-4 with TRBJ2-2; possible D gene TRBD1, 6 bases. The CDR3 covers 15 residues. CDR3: CASSLPSGDTGDLFF. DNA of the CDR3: TGTGCCAGCAGTTTACCGTCTGGGGACACCGGGGACCTGTTTTTT.

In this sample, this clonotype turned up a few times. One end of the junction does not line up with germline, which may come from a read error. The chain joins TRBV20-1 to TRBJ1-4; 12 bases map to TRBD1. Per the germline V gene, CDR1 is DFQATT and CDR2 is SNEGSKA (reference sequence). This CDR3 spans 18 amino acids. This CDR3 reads CSARLGTGGGETSEKLFF. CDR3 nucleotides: TGCAGTGCACGCCTAGGGACAGGGGGCGGTGAAACTAGTGAAAAACTGTTTTTT.

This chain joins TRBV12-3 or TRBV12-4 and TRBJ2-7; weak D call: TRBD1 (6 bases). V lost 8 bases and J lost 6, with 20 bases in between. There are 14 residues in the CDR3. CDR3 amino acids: CASSPGPGAGEQYF. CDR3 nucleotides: TGTGCCAGCTCCCCGGGGCCAGGGGCTGGCGAGCAGTACTTC.

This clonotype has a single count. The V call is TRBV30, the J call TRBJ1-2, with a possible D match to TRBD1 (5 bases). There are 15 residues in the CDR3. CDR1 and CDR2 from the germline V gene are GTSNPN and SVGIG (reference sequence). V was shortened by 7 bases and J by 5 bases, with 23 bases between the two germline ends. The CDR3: CASTTAVVRAYGYTF. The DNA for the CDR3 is TGTGCCTCGACGACAGCAGTCGTTCGGGCTTATGGCTACACCTTC. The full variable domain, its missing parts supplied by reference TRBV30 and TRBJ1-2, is SQTIHQWPATLVQPVGSPLSLECTVEGTSNPNLYWYRQAAGRGLQLLFYSVGIGQISSEVPQNLSASRPQDRQFILSSKKLLLSDSGFYLCASTTAVVRAYGYTFGSGTRLTVV.

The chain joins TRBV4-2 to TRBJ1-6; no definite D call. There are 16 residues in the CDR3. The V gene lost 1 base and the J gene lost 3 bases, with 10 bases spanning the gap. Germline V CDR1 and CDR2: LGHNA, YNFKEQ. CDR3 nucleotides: TGTGCCAGCAGCCAAGGGGCAGGCCACTATAATTCACCCCTCCACTTT. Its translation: CASSQGAGHYNSPLHF.

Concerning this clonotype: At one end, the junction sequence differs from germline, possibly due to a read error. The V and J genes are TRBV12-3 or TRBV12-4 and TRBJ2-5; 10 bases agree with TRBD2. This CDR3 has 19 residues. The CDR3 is CASRRPRAGASGRREAQYF. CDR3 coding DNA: TGTGCCAGCAGACGTCCAAGGGCAGGAGCTAGCGGGAGACGAGAGGCCCAGTACTTC.

The CDR3 region is CASSLAQPPESGGYTF. CDR3 nucleotides: TGTGCCAGCAGCTTAGCGCAGCCGCCGGAGTCGGGGGGCTACACCTTC. The V gene is TRBV7-2, the J gene TRBJ1-2; no reliable D call. V lost 0 bases, J lost 8 bases, and 19 bases lay in between. The CDR3 has 16 amino acids. Germline V lookup: CDR1 SGHTA, CDR2 FQGNSA.

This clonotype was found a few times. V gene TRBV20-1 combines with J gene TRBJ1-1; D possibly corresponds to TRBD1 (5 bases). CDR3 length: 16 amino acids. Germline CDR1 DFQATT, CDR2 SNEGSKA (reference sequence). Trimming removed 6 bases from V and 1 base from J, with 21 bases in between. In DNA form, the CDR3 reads TGCAGTGCCCATCCCAGGGTCCCACCGGAGAACACTGAAGCTTTCTTT. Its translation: CSAHPRVPPENTEAFF.

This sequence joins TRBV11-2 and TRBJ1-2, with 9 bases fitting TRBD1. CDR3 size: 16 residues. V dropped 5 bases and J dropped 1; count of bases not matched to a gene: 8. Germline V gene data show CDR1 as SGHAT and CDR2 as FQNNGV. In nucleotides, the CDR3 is TGTGCCAGCAGCACCTCCGGGACAGGGATTAACTATGGCTACACCTTC. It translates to CASSTSGTGINYGYTF.

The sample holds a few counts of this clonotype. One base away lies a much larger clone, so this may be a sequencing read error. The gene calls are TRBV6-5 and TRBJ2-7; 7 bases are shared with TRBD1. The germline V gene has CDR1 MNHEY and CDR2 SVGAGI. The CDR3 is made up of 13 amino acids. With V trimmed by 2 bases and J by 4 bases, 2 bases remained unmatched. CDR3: CASSYEQGYEQYF. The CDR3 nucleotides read TGTGCCAGCAGTTACGAACAGGGGTACGAGCAGTACTTC.

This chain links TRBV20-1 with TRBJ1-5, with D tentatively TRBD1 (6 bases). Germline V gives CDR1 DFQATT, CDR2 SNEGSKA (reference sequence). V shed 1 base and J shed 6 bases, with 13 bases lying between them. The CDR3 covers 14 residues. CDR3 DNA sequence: TGCAGTGCTAGAGTACAGGGATCGGGTCAGCCCCAGCATTTT. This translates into CSARVQGSGQPQHF.

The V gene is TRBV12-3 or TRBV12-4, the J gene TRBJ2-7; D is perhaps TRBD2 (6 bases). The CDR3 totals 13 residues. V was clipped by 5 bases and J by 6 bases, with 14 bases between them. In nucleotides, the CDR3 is TGTGCCAGCAGTCTGGCGCAGGGAGGCGAGCAGTACTTC. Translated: CASSLAQGGEQYF.

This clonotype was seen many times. The CDR3 DNA reads as TGTGCCAGCACCCTAATCGGGGCGATGAACACTGAAGCTTTCTTT. Protein: CASTLIGAMNTEAFF. The V call is TRBV28, the J call TRBJ1-1; maybe TRBD1 (5 bases). The length of the CDR3 is 15 residues. Trimming pared 7 bases from V and 0 bases from J, leaving 15 bases between. CDR1 is MDHEN and CDR2 is SYDVKM in the germline V gene.

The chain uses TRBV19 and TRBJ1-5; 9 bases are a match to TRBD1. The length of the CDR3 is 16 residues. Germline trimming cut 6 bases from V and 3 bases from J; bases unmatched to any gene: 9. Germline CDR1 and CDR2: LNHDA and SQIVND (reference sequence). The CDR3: CASRAGTGTINQPQHF. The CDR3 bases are TGTGCCAGTAGAGCCGGGACAGGGACGATCAATCAGCCCCAGCATTTT.

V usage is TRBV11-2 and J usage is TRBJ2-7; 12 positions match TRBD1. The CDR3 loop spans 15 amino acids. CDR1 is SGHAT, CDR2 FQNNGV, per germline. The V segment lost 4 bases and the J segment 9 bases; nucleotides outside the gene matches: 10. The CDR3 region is CASSSGRGTGGRQYF. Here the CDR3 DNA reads TGTGCCAGCAGCTCCGGGCGAGGGACAGGGGGCCGGCAGTACTTC.

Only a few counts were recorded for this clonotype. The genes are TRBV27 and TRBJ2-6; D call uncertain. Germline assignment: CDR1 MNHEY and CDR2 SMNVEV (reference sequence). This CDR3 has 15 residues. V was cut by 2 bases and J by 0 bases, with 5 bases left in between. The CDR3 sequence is CASSLLSSGANVLTF. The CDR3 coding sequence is TGTGCCAGCAGTTTACTTTCCTCTGGGGCCAACGTCCTGACTTTC.

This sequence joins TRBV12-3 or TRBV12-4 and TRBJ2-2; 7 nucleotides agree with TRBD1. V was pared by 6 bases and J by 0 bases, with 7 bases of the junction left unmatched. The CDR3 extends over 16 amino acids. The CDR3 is CASSPPDRANTGELFF. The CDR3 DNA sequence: TGTGCCAGCAGCCCCCCCGACAGGGCGAACACCGGGGAGCTGTTTTTT.

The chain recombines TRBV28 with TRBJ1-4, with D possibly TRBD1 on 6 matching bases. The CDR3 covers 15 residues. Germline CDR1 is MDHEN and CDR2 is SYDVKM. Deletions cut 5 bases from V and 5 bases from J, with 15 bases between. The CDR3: CASSATGSRNEKLFF. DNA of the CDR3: TGTGCCAGCAGTGCGACAGGTAGCCGAAATGAAAAACTGTTTTTT.

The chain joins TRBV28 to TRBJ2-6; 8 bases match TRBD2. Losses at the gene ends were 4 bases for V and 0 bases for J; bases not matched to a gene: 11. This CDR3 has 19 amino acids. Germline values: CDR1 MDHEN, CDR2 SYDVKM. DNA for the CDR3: TGTGCCAGCAGTTCCCCCAAGCGGGAGTTCCACTCTGGGGCCAACGTCCTGACTTTC. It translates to CASSSPKREFHSGANVLTF.

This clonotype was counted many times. Here the CDR3 DNA reads TGTGCCAGCAGCACTAGGACAGCTGGGATCTACGAGCAGTACTTC. It yields the protein CASSTRTAGIYEQYF. V gene TRBV28 combines with J gene TRBJ2-7; TRBD1 is a possible D gene (6 bases). The CDR3 has 15 amino acids. The germline V gene has CDR1 MDHEN and CDR2 SYDVKM. V shed 6 bases and J shed 3 bases, with 18 bases lying between them.

The CDR3 DNA sequence: TGTGCCAGCGGTGGTAGTGCAACTAATGAAAAACTGTTTTTT. Translating it yields CASGGSATNEKLFF. The rearrangement links TRBV6-1 to TRBJ1-4; D not certain. The V gene's germline CDR1 is MNHNS and CDR2 SASEGT. Trimming removed 8 bases at V and 0 bases at J, with 10 bases between. The CDR3 has 14 residues.

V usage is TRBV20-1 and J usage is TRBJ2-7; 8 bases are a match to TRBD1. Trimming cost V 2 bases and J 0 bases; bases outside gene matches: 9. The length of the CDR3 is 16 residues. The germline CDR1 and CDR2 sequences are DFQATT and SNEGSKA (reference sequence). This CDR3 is CSARHPGQVLSYEQYF. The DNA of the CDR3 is TGCAGTGCTAGACATCCGGGACAGGTTCTCTCCTACGAGCAGTACTTC.